These 12 T cell receptor beta chains share one sample of origin, sequenced in a study of blood T cell repertoires in COVID-19. Clones were read by immunoSEQ multiplex PCR, and TCRdb kept only the in-frame ones, dropping some. The data hold about 84,000 clones, with approximately 86% observed a single time. Sequencing used peripheral blood. These receptors were collected from a woman of 80 years or more with acute or convalescent COVID-19.

This chain connects TRBV18 to TRBJ2-5; 7 bases map to TRBD1. Per the germline V gene, CDR1 is KGHSH and CDR2 is LQKENI. V lost 5 bases to trimming and J lost 1 base; unmatched junction nucleotides: 4. This CDR3 comprises 14 residues. CDR3 nucleotide sequence: TGTGCCAGCTCATCAAACAGGGGCCAAGAGACCCAGTACTTC. Translating it yields CASSSNRGQETQYF.

The chain's CDR3 is CSVGGDRVYEQFF. CDR3 coding DNA: TGCAGCGTCGGCGGGGACAGGGTCTACGAGCAGTTCTTC. The chain is built from TRBV29-1 and TRBJ2-1, with TRBD1 identical over 9 bases. The CDR3 covers 13 residues. With 6 bases clipped from V and 10 bases from J, the junction kept 10 bases outside the gene matches. Per germline, CDR1 SQVTM and CDR2 ANQGSEA.

This chain connects TRBV19 to TRBJ1-2; D gene unclear. With 1 base removed from V and 8 bases from J, the gap between germline ends came to 17 bases. Germline CDR1 is LNHDA and CDR2 is SQIVND (reference sequence). The CDR3 is 15 amino acids. CDR3 region: CASSIGGLGWEGYTF. CDR3 DNA: TGTGCCAGTAGTATAGGCGGCCTAGGTTGGGAGGGCTACACCTTC.

The gene calls are TRBV18 and TRBJ1-4; 10 nucleotides line up with TRBD1. The CDR3 consists of 15 residues. CDR1 and CDR2 (germline): KGHSH, LQKENI. The V and J ends lost 6 bases and 7 bases, in that order; junction bases with no gene match: 8. The chain's CDR3 is CASSPGTGVIEKLFF. The CDR3 DNA reads TGTGCCAGCTCCCCCGGGACAGGGGTCATTGAAAAACTGTTTTTT.

The chain couples TRBV29-1 to TRBJ1-1; D is unresolved. Trimming left V 5 bases short and J 0 bases short, with 10 bases between. The length of the CDR3 is 13 residues. Germline V gene data show CDR1 as SQVTM and CDR2 as ANQGSEA. Written as DNA, the CDR3 is TGCAGCGTTTGGGTACAGCTGAACACTGAAGCTTTCTTT. Its protein is CSVWVQLNTEAFF.

This clone has more than one count but fewer than ten. The gene calls are TRBV19 and TRBJ2-1, with unresolved D. Germline V gene lookup returns CDR1 LNHDA and CDR2 SQIVND (reference sequence). This CDR3 comprises 13 residues. V lost 5 bases, J lost 6 bases, and 11 bases lay in between. The CDR3 region is CASSGLLSNEQFF. In DNA, the CDR3 is TGTGCCAGTAGTGGGCTCCTCTCCAATGAGCAGTTCTTC.

There are a few counts of this clone. The chain uses TRBV30 and TRBJ1-6; tentative D call: TRBD1 (6 bases). This CDR3 contains 15 residues. Germline CDR1 and CDR2: GTSNPN and SVGIG (reference sequence). V lost 1 base and J 11 bases, leaving 18 bases between the germline ends. CDR3 residues: CAWSEGVASGTPLHF. The CDR3 DNA follows: TGTGCCTGGAGTGAGGGGGTGGCCTCGGGTACACCCCTCCACTTT.

The chain uses TRBV5-1 and TRBJ1-2; TRBD1 matches 8 bases. CDR1 is SGHRS, CDR2 YFSETQ, per germline. The trim removed 2 bases at V and 6 bases at J, leaving 9 bases unmatched. The CDR3 consists of 15 residues. CDR3 sequence reads: CASSLGSGGANGYTF. CDR3 bases: TGCGCCAGCAGCTTAGGGTCAGGGGGCGCTAATGGCTACACCTTC.

This chain connects TRBV7-2 to TRBJ2-7; TRBD2 aligns across 7 bases. The CDR3 is 17 residues long. The germline CDR1 and CDR2 sequences are SGHTA and FQGNSA. After removal of 1 base from V and 3 bases from J, the junction contained 12 bases not matched to a gene. The DNA for the CDR3 is TGTGCCAGCAGCTTAGTTGCTCCGGGAGGTACTATCTACGAGCAGTACTTC. Translated: CASSLVAPGGTIYEQYF.

The rearrangement uses TRBV12-3 or TRBV12-4 and TRBJ2-5, with TRBD1 matching over 8 bases. The ends lost 5 bases at V and 4 bases at J; junction bases unmatched: 3. This CDR3 comprises 13 residues. This chain's CDR3 is CASSPGGRETQYF. The CDR3 DNA reads TGTGCCAGCAGTCCAGGGGGCAGAGAGACCCAGTACTTC.

The rearrangement links TRBV21-1 to TRBJ2-7; TRBD2 reflects the table's D call only, with no check against the DNA. TRBV21-1 is classified as a pseudogene. The CDR3 runs 12 residues. CDR3 in amino acids: CASPVAGDEQYF. CDR3 nucleotide sequence: TGTGCCAGCCCGGTAGCGGGAGACGAGCAGTACTTC.

This chain uses TRBV30 with TRBJ2-5; possible D gene TRBD2, 7 bases. CDR3 size: 16 residues. Per germline, CDR1 GTSNPN and CDR2 SVGIG (reference sequence). V was cut by 1 base and J by 0 bases, with 15 bases left in between. This chain's CDR3 is CAWSEGSGTNQETQYF. CDR3 sequence (DNA): TGTGCCTGGAGTGAAGGGAGCGGGACAAACCAAGAGACCCAGTACTTC.